This T cell receptor (beta chain) was identified during a study of shared clonotypes between healthy human individuals. Study outcomes and limitations: Clonotypes shared by all four donors outscored non-shared clonotypes in generation probability. Compared with memory subsets, naive subsets generally had larger estimated richness.

Germline CDR1 is SGHRS and CDR2 is YFSETQ. This CDR3 comprises 17 residues. V shed 0 bases, J shed 4 bases, and the junction held 6 bases outside the gene matches. Details on this clone: What it binds is not known. Other DNA sequences in the same sample also yield this CDR3.

Profiling relied on immunoSEQ multiplex PCR, and the TCRdb table lists in-frame clones only, not all of them. The sample contains 2,500,000 or so clones, under 95% of which appear only once. The source material was naive CD4+ T cells from PBMCs. Indicated subset: CD45RA+ positively selected. The chain employs TRBV5-1 and TRBJ2-1, with TRBD2 identical over 11 bases. The sequence came from a man between 18 and 35 years old in good health. Some clones in this sample may be carry-over from other donors' samples. CDR3 nucleotides: TGCGCCAGCAGCTTGGTGGTAGCGGGAGGGGGGTACAATGAGCAGTTCTTC. Residues: CASSLVVAGGGYNEQFF.